These 22 T cell receptor beta chains share one sample of origin, sequenced in a study of cytomegalovirus exposure and HLA in healthy donors. The PCR was carried out with 60 Vbeta primers and 13 Jbeta primers. The data were produced by immunoSEQ multiplex PCR, yet TCRdb's version contains in-frame clones alone and is incomplete. The data show 150,000 to 200,000 clones, with about 80% seen just once and about 1.6% held by the top ten. The sequenced sample was PBMCs. The receptors shown here come from a girl aged 10 to 17 in good health and CMV-seropositive.

A few counts support this clone. The chain's CDR3 is CASSFPSGRNADTQYF. The CDR3 coding sequence is TGTGCCAGCAGCTTCCCGAGCGGGAGGAACGCCGATACGCAGTATTTT. The V gene is TRBV7-9, the J gene TRBJ2-3; 9 nucleotides line up with TRBD2. The germline V gene has CDR1 SEHNR and CDR2 FQNEAQ (reference sequence). The CDR3 extends over 16 amino acids. V was clipped by 3 bases and J by 6 bases; unmatched bases: 10. Looking up the rest from reference TRBV7-9 and TRBJ2-3 gives the full variable domain: DTGVSQNPRHKITKRGQNVTFRCDPISEHNRLYWYRQTLGQGPEFLTYFQNEAQLEKSRLLSDRFSAERPKGSFSTLEIQRTEQGDSAMYLCASSFPSGRNADTQYFGPGTRLTVL.

This chain joins TRBV28 and TRBJ1-3, with D perhaps matching TRBD1 (5 bases). The CDR3 contains 12 residues. V dropped 7 bases and J dropped 11 bases, with 15 bases sitting between them. Germline V gene data show CDR1 as MDHEN and CDR2 as SYDVKM. The CDR3 nucleotides are TGTGCCAGCAACACGGTGGCCAGGGCCATATATTTT. Its protein product is CASNTVARAIYF.

V is TRBV28 and J is TRBJ1-1, with D uncertain. The CDR3 runs to 15 residues. The germline V and J ends were trimmed by 1 base and 1 base, with 10 bases remaining between them. From germline, CDR1 is MDHEN and CDR2 SYDVKM. CDR3 sequence: CASSLFPEQNTEAFF. The DNA for the CDR3 is TGTGCCAGCAGTTTATTCCCAGAACAGAACACTGAAGCTTTCTTT. Using reference TRBV28 and TRBJ1-1 for the parts outside the CDR3, the full variable domain is DVKVTQSSRYLVKRTGEKVFLECVQDMDHENMFWYRQDPGLGLRLIYFSYDVKMKEKGDIPEGYSVSREKKERFSLILESASTNQTSMYLCASSLFPEQNTEAFFGQGTRLTVV.

The chain employs TRBV6-6 and TRBJ2-5, with D possibly TRBD2 on 5 matching bases. Germline V gene lookup returns CDR1 MNHNY and CDR2 SVGAGI (reference sequence). The CDR3 covers 13 residues. The V end lost 2 bases, the J end lost 5 bases, and 9 bases lay between the germline ends. DNA of the CDR3: TGTGCCAGCAGTTACGAACCGGGGGAGACCCAGTACTTC. Translation: CASSYEPGETQYF.

The J gene is TRBJ2-1, the V gene TRBV28; D perhaps matches TRBD1 (6 bases). CDR3 length: 15 amino acids. Deletions cut 3 bases from V and 4 bases from J, with 13 bases between. From germline, CDR1 is MDHEN and CDR2 SYDVKM. CDR3 loop: CASSFTQGPYNEQFF. The CDR3 DNA follows: TGTGCCAGCAGTTTCACCCAGGGGCCATACAATGAGCAGTTCTTC. The variable domain in full, completed from reference TRBV28 and TRBJ2-1, reads DVKVTQSSRYLVKRTGEKVFLECVQDMDHENMFWYRQDPGLGLRLIYFSYDVKMKEKGDIPEGYSVSREKKERFSLILESASTNQTSMYLCASSFTQGPYNEQFFGPGTRLTVL.

V gene TRBV7-8 combines with J gene TRBJ2-5; 9 nucleotides line up with TRBD2. Germline V gene lookup returns CDR1 SGHVS and CDR2 FQNEAQ. This CDR3 contains 16 residues. Germline trimming cut 0 bases from V and 7 bases from J; bases unmatched to any gene: 9. In nucleotides, the CDR3 is TGTGCCAGCAGCTTAGCTAGCGGGGGACTCATTGGGACCCAGTACTTC. Translating it yields CASSLASGGLIGTQYF.

The chain has TRBV28 and TRBJ2-3, with 12 bases lining up with TRBD2. J gave up 0 bases and V 5 bases, and 12 bases lay outside the gene matches. Looked up from germline, CDR1 is MDHEN and CDR2 is SYDVKM. The CDR3 length is 19 residues. In DNA, the CDR3 is TGTGCCAGCAGTCCTAGATTTCTAGCGGGGGGGTCTAGCACAGATACGCAGTATTTT. Translation gives CASSPRFLAGGSSTDTQYF.

V and J are TRBV7-9 and TRBJ1-2; 7 bases line up with TRBD1. The CDR3 spans 15 residues. V gave up 3 bases and J gave up 3 bases; unmatched junction bases: 7. Germline V gene lookup returns CDR1 SEHNR and CDR2 FQNEAQ (reference sequence). CDR3 coding DNA: TGTGCCAGCAGCTTTTTCCAGGGGGGAGACTATGGCTACACCTTC. Translating gives CASSFFQGGDYGYTF.

The J gene is TRBJ1-1, the V gene TRBV5-4; 7 positions agree with TRBD1. Germline V gene data show CDR1 as SGHNT and CDR2 as YYREEE (reference sequence). J was trimmed by 1 base and V by 3 bases; bases with no gene match: 3. There are 14 residues in the CDR3. As DNA, the CDR3 is TGTGCCAGCAGCTGGGACAGAGCGAACACTGAAGCTTTCTTT. It specifies CASSWDRANTEAFF.

V usage is TRBV7-2 and J usage is TRBJ2-7, with D unclear. This CDR3 region has 13 residues. Between the trimmed V and J ends, which lost 7 bases and 2 bases, there was a span of 12 bases. Germline-derived CDR1 and CDR2 are SGHTA and FQGNSA. The CDR3 here is CASKVEATYEQYF. The CDR3 DNA is TGTGCCAGCAAGGTCGAGGCCACCTACGAGCAGTACTTC.

The J gene is TRBJ1-5, the V gene TRBV19; 10 bases line up with TRBD1. This CDR3 spans 18 amino acids. With V trimmed by 5 bases and J by 0 bases, 10 bases remained unmatched. The germline V gene has CDR1 LNHDA and CDR2 SQIVND (reference sequence). For the CDR3, the DNA is TGTGCCAGTAGTGGAGACAGGGGGCTCCGATATAGCAATCAGCCCCAGCATTTT. Its protein is CASSGDRGLRYSNQPQHF.

The chain carries TRBV30 and TRBJ2-2; D not certain. The length of the CDR3 is 14 residues. CDR1 and CDR2 (germline): GTSNPN, SVGIG (reference sequence). Trimming took 4 bases from V and 1 from J, leaving 10 bases between them. The CDR3: CAWTGTVNTGELFF. CDR3 DNA sequence: TGTGCCTGGACCGGTACAGTGAACACCGGGGAGCTGTTTTTT.

This chain links TRBV19 with TRBJ1-1, with D maybe TRBD1 (6 bases). V lost 5 bases, J lost 0 bases, and 13 bases lay in between. This CDR3 has 15 amino acids. The V gene's germline CDR1 is LNHDA and CDR2 SQIVND (reference sequence). The CDR3 sequence is CASSALRGMNTEAFF. In DNA form, the CDR3 reads TGTGCCAGTAGTGCCCTCAGGGGCATGAACACTGAAGCTTTCTTT. The whole variable domain, remainder taken from reference TRBV19 and TRBJ1-1, is DGGITQSPKYLFRKEGQNVTLSCEQNLNHDAMYWYRQDPGQGLRLIYYSQIVNDFQKGDIAEGYSVSREKKESFPLTVTSAQKNPTAFYLCASSALRGMNTEAFFGQGTRLTVV.

This clone was recorded once. The chain links TRBV27 to TRBJ2-7, with 7 nucleotides matching TRBD2. Germline-derived CDR1 and CDR2 are MNHEY and SMNVEV (reference sequence). The V and J ends lost 6 bases and 4 bases, in that order; junction bases with no gene match: 12. The CDR3 covers 15 residues. DNA of the CDR3: TGTGCCAGCAGACCCCTAAGCGGGGTTTTATACGAGCAGTACTTC. Residues: CASRPLSGVLYEQYF.

This clone appeared a few times. Here the CDR3 reads CASSGGLGKGEKLFF. CDR3 sequence (DNA): TGTGCCAGCAGCGGAGGGCTAGGAAAAGGGGAAAAACTGTTTTTT. The rearrangement uses TRBV9 and TRBJ1-4; D ambiguous. Germline assignment: CDR1 SGDLS and CDR2 YYNGEE. V was clipped by 3 bases and J by 8 bases, with 17 bases between them. This CDR3 spans 15 amino acids.

The J gene is TRBJ2-5, the V gene TRBV7-2, with 9 bases aligning to TRBD2. The germline V gene has CDR1 SGHTA and CDR2 FQGNSA. The ends lost 0 bases at V and 4 bases at J; junction bases unmatched: 6. The CDR3 is 16 residues long. The CDR3 loop reads CASSLAAGGLAETQYF. The CDR3 DNA reads TGTGCCAGCAGCTTAGCGGCGGGGGGGCTTGCAGAGACCCAGTACTTC.

The CDR3 nucleotides are TGCGCCAGCAGTGAGGTAGGGGTCGGGGGGGCCTGGCATGAGCAGTTCTTC. Residues: CASSEVGVGGAWHEQFF. The genes are TRBV10-1 and TRBJ2-1; 8 bases align to TRBD2. This CDR3 spans 17 amino acids. The V gene's germline CDR1 is WNHNN and CDR2 SYGVQD (reference sequence). V lost 2 bases, J lost 8 bases, and 14 bases stayed unmatched.

V and J are TRBV7-4 and TRBJ2-7; 8 bases map to TRBD2. Germline V gene sequence: CDR1 SGHVT, CDR2 SQSDAQ. The CDR3 is 17 amino acids. Trimming removed 3 bases from V and 2 bases from J; junction bases left unmatched: 12. CDR3 protein: CASSFNEVQRGPYEQYF. The CDR3 nucleotides are TGTGCCAGCAGCTTTAATGAGGTACAGCGGGGGCCCTACGAGCAGTACTTC.

The chain combines TRBV7-3 with TRBJ2-3; 7 bases align to TRBD2. The V segment lost 5 bases and the J segment 2 bases; nucleotides outside the gene matches: 13. CDR1 and CDR2 (germline): SGHTA, FQGTGA. The length of the CDR3 is 17 residues. CDR3 sequence: CASSRGFSAGDTDTQYF. CDR3 bases: TGTGCCAGCAGCCGAGGGTTTTCGGCGGGAGACACAGATACGCAGTATTTT.

The chain is built from TRBV28 and TRBJ2-6, with TRBD1 matching 7 bases. The CDR3 length is 17 residues. Germline V CDR1 and CDR2: MDHEN, SYDVKM. With V trimmed by 6 bases and J by 0 bases, 8 bases remained unmatched. The CDR3 sequence: CASRDRDLLSGANVLTF. Here the CDR3 DNA reads TGTGCCAGCAGAGACAGGGACCTCCTCTCTGGGGCCAACGTCCTGACTTTC.

The CDR3 DNA sequence: TGCGCCAGCAGCTTGGGGACAGGGGCGCGTAACTATGGCTACACCTTC. Translating gives CASSLGTGARNYGYTF. The chain recombines TRBV5-1 with TRBJ1-2, with 9 bases fitting TRBD1. The CDR3 has 16 amino acids. The germline V gene has CDR1 SGHRS and CDR2 YFSETQ. The trim removed 0 bases at V and 1 base at J, leaving 4 bases unmatched.

The CDR3 here is CASSYRTGVYNEQFF. In DNA form, the CDR3 reads TGTGCCAGCAGTTACCGGACAGGGGTCTACAATGAGCAGTTCTTC. The rearrangement links TRBV28 to TRBJ2-1; 9 nucleotides align to TRBD1. The CDR3 contains 15 residues. Unmatched junction bases numbered 4, after V lost 4 bases and J lost 3 bases. From germline, CDR1 is MDHEN and CDR2 SYDVKM.